This T cell receptor (beta chain) originates from a study of blood T cell repertoires in COVID-19. About the study: Specimens from acute and convalescent COVID-19 originated in the United States, Italy and Spain. T cells, B-cell-depleted T cells, or PBMCs provided the cDNA or gDNA that served as material.

This clone occurred a few times. The CDR3 has 14 residues. Germline-derived CDR1 and CDR2 are SQVTM and ANQGSEA. Trimming removed 3 bases at V and 2 bases at J, with 11 bases between. Per the authors' pipeline: The authors estimated nucleated cell counts from reference gene primer amplification. This table comes from immunoSEQ multiplex PCR, and its TCRdb copy is limited to in-frame clones, with some not included. D and trimming come from the DNA, and the V and J calls and clone size come from that table. The sample carries approximately 270,000 clones, approximately 85% recorded once. The sample was peripheral blood. The chain links TRBV29-1 to TRBJ2-1; D remains ambiguous. The clonotype originates from an older woman with acute or convalescent COVID-19. CDR3 sequence (DNA): TGCAGCGTTGATGTCTCGTGGCCCTACAATGAGCAGTTCTTC. Amino acids: CSVDVSWPYNEQFF.